Following are 7 T cell receptor beta chains from one sample sequenced in a study of T cells in Graves' hyperthyroidism and ophthalmopathy (dated by TCRdb to the late 2010s). Library creation used multiplex PCR. The sequencing machine was an Illumina HiSeq 2000. Amplification of TCR beta CDR3 regions was carried out from RNA transcripts. The first round of RT-PCR for the TCR CDR3 was performed with the HTBI primer set and the Qiagen OneStep RT-PCR kit. TCRdb reprocessing: public reads trimmed at Q25 with fastp, clones called with MiXCR, in-frame beta chains kept. CDR3 protein sequences are deduplicated, and each keeps its most common genes and DNA. This sample is represented by fewer than 300,000 distinct CDR3 sequences; less than 30% of them were singletons. The ten largest clones capture roughly a quarter of the sample. Sequenced input: blood. These TCRs come from a man in his forties with Graves' hyperthyroidism that later progressed to Graves' ophthalmopathy.

In its sample, this clonotype was seen many times. J is TRBJ1-5 and V is TRBV6-5; D is ambiguous. V lost 4 bases, J lost 0 bases, and 7 bases lay in between. CDR3 size: 14 residues. Germline-derived CDR1 and CDR2 are MNHEY and SVGAGI. The CDR3 DNA reads TGTGCCAGCAGTTTGATAGGTAGCAATCAGCCCCAGCATTTT. Residues: CASSLIGSNQPQHF.

This clonotype appeared a few times. This chain links TRBV2 with TRBJ1-3; D unclear. The CDR3 has 14 amino acids. Per the germline V gene, CDR1 is SNHLY and CDR2 is FYNNEI. V was cut by 1 base and J by 4 bases, with 8 bases left in between. CDR3 in amino acids: CASSEGRGGNTIYF. CDR3 coding DNA: TGTGCCAGCAGTGAAGGCCGAGGGGGAAACACCATATATTTT.

This clonotype was counted ten times or more. This sequence joins TRBV2 and TRBJ2-2, with 12 bases fitting TRBD2. V was clipped by 7 bases and J by 6 bases; unmatched bases: 9. The germline gives CDR1 SNHLY, CDR2 FYNNEI. The CDR3 totals 16 residues. The CDR3 spells CASTGLAGGPAGELFF. The CDR3 nucleotides are TGTGCCAGCACAGGTCTAGCGGGAGGGCCTGCCGGGGAGCTGTTTTTT.

J is TRBJ2-7 and V is TRBV6-1; either TRBD1 or TRBD2 may fit D (5 bases each). This CDR3 comprises 16 residues. Germline V lookup: CDR1 MNHNS, CDR2 SASEGT. Trimming removed 7 bases from V and 1 base from J, with 20 bases in between. CDR3 nucleotides: TGTGCCAGCACCGTAGAGGGGCGCTTACCATCCTACGAGCAGTACTTC. Protein product: CASTVEGRLPSYEQYF.

This clonotype showed up many times. The chain couples TRBV6-5 to TRBJ2-7; a possible D gene is TRBD2 (5 bases). The V end was cut by 7 bases, the J end by 5 bases, with 9 bases between. Germline CDR1 MNHEY, CDR2 SVGAGI. The CDR3 has 11 residues. The CDR3 region is CASTSGDEQYF. The CDR3 coding sequence is TGTGCCAGCACCTCCGGGGACGAGCAGTACTTC.

This clonotype was recorded at least ten times. The V and J genes are TRBV12-3 or TRBV12-4 and TRBJ2-5; D gene uncertain. V lost 6 bases, J lost 3 bases, and 8 bases lay in between. The CDR3 length is 12 residues. The chain's CDR3 is CASSSDEETQYF. For the CDR3, the DNA is TGTGCCAGCAGCTCGGACGAAGAGACCCAGTACTTC.

This clonotype was seen repeatedly, ten times or more. The V and J genes are TRBV5-1 and TRBJ2-6; 8 positions agree with TRBD1. Germline V lookup: CDR1 SGHRS, CDR2 YFSETQ. With 4 bases clipped from V and 4 bases from J, the junction kept 7 bases outside the gene matches. The CDR3 is made up of 16 amino acids. The CDR3 here is CASSPGQEAGANVLTF. DNA for the CDR3: TGCGCCAGCAGCCCGGGACAGGAGGCAGGGGCCAACGTCCTGACTTTC.